This record covers a single T cell receptor beta chain. Antigen: not known. This specimen comes from a study of T cells in Graves' hyperthyroidism and ophthalmopathy. General observations from the study: Median prediction lead before ophthalmopathy onset was 5 to 7 months with the model.

Lactation, pregnancy, other autoimmune disease or uncontrolled infection excluded patients. Diagnostic assessment was based on clinical symptoms, serum thyroxine and TRAb, thyroid ultrasound and orbital computed tomography. This CDR3 has 14 residues. The V gene lost 6 bases and the J gene lost 10 bases, with 21 bases spanning the gap. Germline V lookup: CDR1 MNHNY, CDR2 SVGAGI (reference sequence). Researchers amplified the TCR beta CDR3 regions from RNA transcripts. First-round RT-PCR of the TCR CDR3 relied on the HTBI primer set. TCRdb redid the calling of the multiplex PCR reads with MiXCR, one entry per CDR3 protein. Among about 540,000 distinct CDR3 sequences listed, about 45% were seen once.

The sample was peripheral blood or thyroid tissue (not recorded which). This receptor was obtained from a woman between 18 and 29 years old with Graves' hyperthyroidism. The V gene is TRBV6-6, the J gene TRBJ1-2; D unresolved. CDR3 DNA sequence: TGTGCCAGCAGCGCATTGGAAGGACTAGCGGCCTACACCTTC. Its protein product is CASSALEGLAAYTF.